Included here is one T cell receptor (beta chain) sequence, with context. The antigen is undetermined. The data originate from a study of T cell responses to AZD1222 COVID-19 vaccine. Study details: Second-dose schedules of about 4 or about 12 weeks were combined. Notes on the study in general: Two AZD1222 doses significantly raised spike-specific TCR breadth and depth over controls. Dominant CD4 TCR responses targeted spike regions 160-218 and 743-854. Reportedly, nearly half the spike-specific TCRs target unmutated variant regions.

This table comes from immunoSEQ multiplex PCR, and its TCRdb copy is limited to in-frame clones, with some not included. This table holds some 96,000 clones, approximately 90% found once. V lost 1 base and J 5 bases, leaving 7 bases between the germline ends. Germline V gene lookup returns CDR1 SEHNR and CDR2 FQNEAQ (reference sequence). CDR3 length equals 13 residues. The chain uses TRBV7-9 and TRBJ2-3; D remains unclear. The sequencing here drew on peripheral blood, taken on day 0 of AZD1222 vaccination. This clonotype was obtained from an adult in good health. CDR3 residues: CASSLVGIDTQYF. The DNA for the CDR3 is TGTGCCAGCAGCTTAGTGGGAATAGATACGCAGTATTTT.